The entry below gives a single TCR beta chain sequence along with its context. Antigen unknown. This entry comes from a study of OX40 agonist ivuxolimab in advanced cancers. Overall study: One patient with hepatocellular carcinoma and two with cutaneous melanoma, three in all, had partial responses.

TCRdb's table, derived via immunoSEQ multiplex PCR, lists solely in-frame clones and lacks some. The sample includes around 110,000 clones, over 75% of them seen just once. Study observations and caveats: Expanded clones were, on average, more numerous in CD8+ T cells than in CD4+. Among the lowest levels of clonal expansion were found in partial responders at 0.1-3.0 mg/kg.

The sample here was CD4+ or CD8+ T cells sorted from blood, taken in a trial of the OX40 agonist ivuxolimab. The receptor's source is an adult with an advanced solid tumor such as melanoma, head and neck, liver or kidney cancer.

For the CDR3, the DNA is TGCGCCAGCAGCCAAGAATACGGGGGAAGGACAGATACGCAGTATTTT. It yields the protein CASSQEYGGRTDTQYF. The gene calls are TRBV4-1 and TRBJ2-3, with D perhaps TRBD2 (6 bases). CDR3 length equals 16 residues. The germline V gene encodes CDR1 MGHRA and CDR2 YSYEKL. The V end lost 0 bases, the J end lost 3 bases, and 13 bases lay between the germline ends.